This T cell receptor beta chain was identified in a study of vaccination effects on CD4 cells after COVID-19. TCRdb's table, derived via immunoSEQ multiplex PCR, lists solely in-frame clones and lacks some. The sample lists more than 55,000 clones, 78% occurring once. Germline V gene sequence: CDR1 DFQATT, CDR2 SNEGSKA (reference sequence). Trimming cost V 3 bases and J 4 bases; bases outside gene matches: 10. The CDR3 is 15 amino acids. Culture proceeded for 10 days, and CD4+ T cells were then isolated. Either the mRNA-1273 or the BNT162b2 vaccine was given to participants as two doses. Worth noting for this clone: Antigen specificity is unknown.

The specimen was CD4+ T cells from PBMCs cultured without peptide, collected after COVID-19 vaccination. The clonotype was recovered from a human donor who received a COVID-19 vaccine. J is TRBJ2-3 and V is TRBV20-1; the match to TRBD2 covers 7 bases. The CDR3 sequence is CSASDRGLVPDTQYF. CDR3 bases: TGCAGTGCTAGTGACCGTGGACTAGTACCAGATACGCAGTATTTT.